The subject of this entry is one TCR beta chain. Its specificity is unknown. The data are from a study of OX40 agonist ivuxolimab in advanced cancers. This CDR3 has 14 amino acids. The V gene's germline CDR1 is SGHRS and CDR2 YFSETQ. Trimming removed 3 bases from V and 0 bases from J, with 10 bases in between. Findings and caveats of the study: Relative to CD4+, CD8+ T cells held more expanded clones on average. Partial responders at 0.1-3.0 mg/kg had among the lowest clonal expansion. The study did not work out the antigen specificity of the expanded peripheral T cells.

Method: immunoSEQ multiplex PCR; TCRdb's copy keeps in-frame clones and lacks some. The sample yields roughly 29,000 clones, approximately 89% seen once. The chain couples TRBV5-1 to TRBJ2-7; D is uncertain. This sequence was found in an adult with an advanced solid tumor such as melanoma, head and neck, liver or kidney cancer. Here the sequenced sample was CD4+ or CD8+ T cells sorted from blood, taken in a trial of the OX40 agonist ivuxolimab. The CDR3 spells CASSSQRNSYEQYF. Here the CDR3 DNA reads TGCGCCAGCAGCTCCCAACGAAACTCCTACGAGCAGTACTTC.